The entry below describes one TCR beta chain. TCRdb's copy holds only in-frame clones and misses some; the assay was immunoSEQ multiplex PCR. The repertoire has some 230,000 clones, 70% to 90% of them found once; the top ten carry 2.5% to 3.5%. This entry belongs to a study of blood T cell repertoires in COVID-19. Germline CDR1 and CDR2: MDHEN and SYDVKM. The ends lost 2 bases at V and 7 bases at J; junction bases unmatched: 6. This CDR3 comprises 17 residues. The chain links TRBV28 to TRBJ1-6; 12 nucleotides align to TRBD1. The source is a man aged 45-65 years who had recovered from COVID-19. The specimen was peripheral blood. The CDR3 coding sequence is TGTGCCAGCAGTTTACGTCGGGACAGGGGGCGCAATTCACCCCTCCACTTT. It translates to CASSLRRDRGRNSPLHF.